A single TCR beta chain is shown here with its context. The CDR3 is 19 amino acids. CDR1 and CDR2 from the germline V gene are SGHAT and FQDESV (reference sequence). The sample comes from a study of monozygotic twins with inflammatory bowel disease. UMIs that included a 6-nucleotide sample barcode were added by template switching, which took place during cDNA synthesis. Following a re-call of the 5' RACE reads, TCRdb has one entry per CDR3 protein and lacks DNA. This listing includes more than 300,000 distinct CDR3 sequences. Donors each contributed one blood sample measuring 2 to 2.5 ml. The sequence came from a human donor with ulcerative colitis or Crohn's disease, or a healthy co-twin of an affected twin (not recorded which). The sample was blood. The V call is TRBV11-1, the J call TRBJ2-2; TCRdb's D gene call, TRBD2, goes unchecked for lack of DNA. CDR3 region: CASSLYWGVSGSGTGELFF.